A single count supports the clone carrying this TCR beta chain. Its matching antigen is unknown. This sample is part of a study of shared clonotypes between healthy human individuals. Clones were read by immunoSEQ multiplex PCR, and TCRdb kept only the in-frame ones, dropping some. Among around 600,000 clones listed, approximately 97% were seen once. The CDR3 is 15 amino acids. The ends were cut back, 1 base at V and 2 bases at J, with 11 bases in the middle. Looked up from germline, CDR1 is KGHSH and CDR2 is LQKENI. Overall study results and limits: Measured sharing among donors was expected to vary with sequencing depth.

This receptor was obtained from a woman aged 30 to 39 in good health. This chain uses TRBV18 with TRBJ1-2, with D maybe TRBD1 (5 bases). Sample: naive CD4+ T cells sorted from blood. Subset defined: CD45RA+ positively selected. In nucleotides, the CDR3 is TGTGCCAGCTCACCACAAGGGGATCCCAACTATGGCTACACCTTC. Amino acids: CASSPQGDPNYGYTF.